Below, 14 T cell receptor beta chains from the same sample are listed, as sequenced in a study of blood T cell repertoires in COVID-19. Profiling relied on immunoSEQ multiplex PCR, and the TCRdb table lists in-frame clones only, not all of them. The repertoire includes roughly 100,000 clones, 84% of them detected once, and around 2% sits in the top ten. Sample: peripheral blood. The origin of the receptors is a man aged 70-80 years with active or convalescent COVID-19.

The gene calls are TRBV6-5 and TRBJ2-5, with D tentatively TRBD2 (6 bases). From germline, CDR1 is MNHEY and CDR2 SVGAGI. The CDR3 has 14 amino acids. V lost 4 bases and J lost 1, with 10 bases in between. The CDR3 DNA reads TGTGCCAGCAGTTTCGGGACTCTCCAAGAGACCCAGTACTTC. As protein: CASSFGTLQETQYF.

The chain joins TRBV12-3 or TRBV12-4 to TRBJ1-1; D gene ambiguous. The CDR3 has 12 amino acids. V was pared by 3 bases and J by 1 base, with 3 bases between. As DNA, the CDR3 is TGTGCCAGCAGTTTCTGGAACACTGAAGCTTTCTTT. Protein: CASSFWNTEAFF.

This clone was found a few times. The gene calls are TRBV30 and TRBJ2-7; D might be TRBD1 (5 bases). The CDR3 covers 16 residues. Trimming removed 0 bases from V and 4 bases from J, with 19 bases in between. The germline gives CDR1 GTSNPN, CDR2 SVGIG (reference sequence). This chain's CDR3 is CAWSVPRITAGYEQYF. CDR3 nucleotide sequence: TGTGCCTGGAGTGTACCCCGGATCACGGCAGGGTACGAGCAGTACTTC.

The chain carries TRBV11-3 and TRBJ2-1, with D possibly TRBD1 on 5 matching bases. Germline-derived CDR1 and CDR2 are SGHNT and YENEEA. V was clipped by 5 bases and J by 0 bases, with 11 bases between them. This CDR3 comprises 15 residues. The CDR3 nucleotides read TGTGCCAGCAGCCTAGGACACAGCTCCTACAATGAGCAGTTCTTC. Amino acid sequence: CASSLGHSSYNEQFF.

This rearrangement joins TRBV7-2 to TRBJ1-5, with 10 bases lining up with TRBD1. The CDR3 extends over 16 amino acids. Trimming removed 2 bases from V and 9 bases from J; junction bases left unmatched: 10. Germline CDR1 SGHTA, CDR2 FQGNSA. The CDR3 sequence: CASSLKPDRGHWPQHF. CDR3 bases: TGTGCCAGCAGCTTAAAACCTGACAGGGGGCACTGGCCCCAGCATTTT.

V and J are TRBV7-4 and TRBJ1-5, with unresolved D. CDR3 length: 14 amino acids. The ends were cut back, 1 base at V and 7 bases at J, with 11 bases in the middle. Germline CDR1 is SGHVT and CDR2 is SQSDAQ. As DNA, the CDR3 is TGTGCCAGCAGCTTAGTCCAGGTAGGCCAGCCCCAGCATTTT. Translated, it gives CASSLVQVGQPQHF.

This clone came up a few times. This chain joins TRBV10-3 and TRBJ2-7, with TRBD2 matching over 9 bases. CDR1 and CDR2 from the germline V gene are ENHRY and SYGVKD. The ends lost 6 bases at V and 3 bases at J; junction bases unmatched: 15. The length of the CDR3 is 17 residues. The CDR3 loop reads CAIRGDISSGDLYEQYF. The CDR3 DNA reads TGTGCCATCAGGGGGGACATTTCTAGCGGGGATCTCTACGAGCAGTACTTC.

The chain employs TRBV9 and TRBJ2-3, with 7 bases identical to TRBD1. CDR3 length: 15 residues. Germline CDR1 reads SGDLS; CDR2 reads YYNGEE. J gave up 2 bases and V 4 bases, and 7 bases lay outside the gene matches. Here the CDR3 DNA reads TGTGCCAGCAGCCGGACGACAGGGTACACAGATACGCAGTATTTT. Its protein product is CASSRTTGYTDTQYF.

The rearrangement joins TRBV19 to TRBJ1-3; unclear D gene. Germline V gives CDR1 LNHDA, CDR2 SQIVND (reference sequence). Trimming took off 5 bases at V and 1 base at J, with 9 bases between the two ends. The CDR3 length is 14 residues. CDR3 in amino acids: CASSPSGSGNTIYF. The CDR3 DNA follows: TGTGCCAGTAGTCCCTCCGGGTCTGGAAACACCATATATTTT.

The V gene is TRBV19, the J gene TRBJ1-2; 8 positions match TRBD1. The CDR3 spans 15 residues. Trimming at V came to 6 bases and at J to 4 bases, leaving 10 bases not matched to a gene. Germline lookup yields CDR1 LNHDA and CDR2 SQIVND (reference sequence). In nucleotides, the CDR3 is TGTGCCAGTAGACAATTTCCGACAGGGGTCTATGGCTACACCTTC. Translated: CASRQFPTGVYGYTF.

The chain combines TRBV6-5 with TRBJ1-6, with a possible D match to TRBD1 (6 bases). This CDR3 has 13 amino acids. Germline loops: CDR1 MNHEY, CDR2 SVGAGI. Trimming took off 6 bases at V and 10 bases at J, with 13 bases between the two ends. The DNA for the CDR3 is TGTGCCAGCAGGACCAGGGGTCGGTCACCCCTCCACTTT. Translating gives CASRTRGRSPLHF.

V and J are TRBV28 and TRBJ1-2, with D tentatively TRBD1 (5 bases). The CDR3 spans 14 residues. Trimming took off 4 bases at V and 1 base at J, with 10 bases between the two ends. Germline V gene sequence: CDR1 MDHEN, CDR2 SYDVKM. The CDR3 here is CASSYQGGNYGYTF. CDR3 DNA sequence: TGTGCCAGCAGTTATCAGGGAGGTAACTATGGCTACACCTTC.

CDR3 in DNA: TGTGCCAGCAGCCTCGTGGGACACAATCAGCCCCAGCATTTT. This sequence encodes CASSLVGHNQPQHF. The V gene is TRBV28, the J gene TRBJ1-5; D is perhaps TRBD1 (6 bases). The CDR3 loop spans 14 amino acids. V lost 6 bases to trimming and J lost 3 bases, with 12 bases between them. CDR1 and CDR2 (germline): MDHEN, SYDVKM.

In its sample, this clone was seen once. The chain recombines TRBV7-2 with TRBJ2-5; TRBD2 is a possible D gene (6 bases). The germline gives CDR1 SGHTA, CDR2 FQGNSA. The CDR3 loop spans 15 amino acids. Trimming removed 1 base from V and 0 bases from J, with 9 bases in between. CDR3 region: CASSLGAGYQETQYF. DNA for the CDR3: TGTGCCAGCAGCTTAGGGGCGGGGTACCAAGAGACCCAGTACTTC.